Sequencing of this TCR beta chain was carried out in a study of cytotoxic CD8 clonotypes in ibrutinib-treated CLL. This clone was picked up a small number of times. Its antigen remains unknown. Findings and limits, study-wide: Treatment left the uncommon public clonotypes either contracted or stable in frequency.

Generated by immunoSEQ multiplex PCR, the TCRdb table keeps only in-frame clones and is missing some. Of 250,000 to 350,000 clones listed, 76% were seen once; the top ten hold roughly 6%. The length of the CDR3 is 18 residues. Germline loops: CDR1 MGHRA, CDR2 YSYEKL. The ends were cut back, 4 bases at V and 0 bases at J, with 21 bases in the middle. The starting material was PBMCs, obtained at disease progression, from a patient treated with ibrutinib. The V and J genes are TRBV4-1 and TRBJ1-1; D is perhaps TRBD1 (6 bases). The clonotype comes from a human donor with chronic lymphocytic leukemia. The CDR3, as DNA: TGCGCCAGCAGCCGATTCGTGACCGCCCCAGGGGTGAACACTGAAGCTTTCTTT. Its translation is CASSRFVTAPGVNTEAFF.